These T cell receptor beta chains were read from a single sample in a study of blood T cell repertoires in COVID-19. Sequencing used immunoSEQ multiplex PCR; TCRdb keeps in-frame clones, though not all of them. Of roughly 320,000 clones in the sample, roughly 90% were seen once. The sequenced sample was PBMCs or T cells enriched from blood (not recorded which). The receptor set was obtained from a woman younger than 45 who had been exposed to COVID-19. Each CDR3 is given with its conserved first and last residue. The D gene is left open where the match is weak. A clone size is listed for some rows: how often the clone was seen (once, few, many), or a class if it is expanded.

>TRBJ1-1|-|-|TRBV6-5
TGTGCCAGCAGTTACCATCAGGGAAGTCGGGTCACTGAAGCTTTCTTT
CASSYHQGSRVTEAFF
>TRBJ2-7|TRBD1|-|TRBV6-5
TGTGCCAGCAGTCGCGACAGGGGGCGGGGGTACTTC
CASSRDRGRGYF
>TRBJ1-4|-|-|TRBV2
TGTGCCAGCACGGCGAGGACTGGCGGGGATGAAAAACTGTTTTTT
CASTARTGGDEKLFF
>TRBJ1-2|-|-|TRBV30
TGTGCCTGTGACCTGACAGCCAGGTCCCGGGGCTACACCTTC
CACDLTARSRGYTF
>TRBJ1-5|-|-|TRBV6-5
TGTGCCAGCAGCCCAGGGATGTATAGCAATCAGCCCCAGCATTTT
CASSPGMYSNQPQHF
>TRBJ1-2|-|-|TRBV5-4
TGTGCCAGCAGCCCTACAGACAACTATGGCTACACCTTC
CASSPTDNYGYTF
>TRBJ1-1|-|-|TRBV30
TGTGCCTGGAGTGCAGGGATGAACACTGAAGCTTTCTTT
CAWSAGMNTEAFF
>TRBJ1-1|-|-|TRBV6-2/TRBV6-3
TGTGCCAGCAGTCCGAGAATTATGACTGAAGCTTTCTTT
CASSPRIMTEAFF
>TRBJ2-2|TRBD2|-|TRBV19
TGTGCCAGTAGTCTCGGTAGCGGGGATAGAACCGGGGAGCTGTTTTTT
CASSLGSGDRTGELFF
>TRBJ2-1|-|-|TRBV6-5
TGTGCCAGCAGTTCAGTGTACAATGAGCAGTTCTTC
CASSSVYNEQFF
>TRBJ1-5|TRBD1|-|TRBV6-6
TGTGCCAGCAGTCTGCGATGGGACAGGGGGTATAGCAATCAGCCCCAGCATTTT
CASSLRWDRGYSNQPQHF
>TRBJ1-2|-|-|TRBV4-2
TGTGCCAGCAGCCAAGACGGACAGTCTTATGGGGGCTACACCTTC
CASSQDGQSYGGYTF
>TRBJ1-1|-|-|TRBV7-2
TGTGCCAGCAGCTTAGTTGGGAGGGTTATGAACACTGAAGCTTTCTTT
CASSLVGRVMNTEAFF
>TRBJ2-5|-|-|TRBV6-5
TGTGCCAGCAGTAATGGACATGGAGTCCAGTACTTC
CASSNGHGVQYF
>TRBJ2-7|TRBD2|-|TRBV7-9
TGTGCCAGCAGCCCGCCGGGACTAGCTCCCTACGAGCAGTACTTC
CASSPPGLAPYEQYF
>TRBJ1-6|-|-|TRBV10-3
TGTGCCATCAGTGAGGGGGCAGCCTATAATTCACCCCTCCACTTT
CAISEGAAYNSPLHF
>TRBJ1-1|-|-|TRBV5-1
TGCGCCAGCAGCTTGGACGTCCGAGGAGGGGTTACTGAAGCTTTCTTT
CASSLDVRGGVTEAFF
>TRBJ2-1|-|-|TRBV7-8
TGTGCCAGCAGCTTCCTCTACAATGAGCAGTTCTTC
CASSFLYNEQFF
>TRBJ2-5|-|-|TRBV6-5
TGTGCCAGCAGTACCCACAAGATACAAGAGACCCAGTACTTC
CASSTHKIQETQYF
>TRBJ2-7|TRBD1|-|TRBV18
TGTGCCAGCTCACCAGCCCAGGGGGCCCACGAGCAGTACTTC
CASSPAQGAHEQYF
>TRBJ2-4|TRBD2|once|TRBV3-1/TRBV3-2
TGTGCCAGCAGCCTGTCCAGGGAGGGAAACATTCAGTACTTC
CASSLSREGNIQYF
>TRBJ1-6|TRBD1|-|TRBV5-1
TGCGCCAGCAGCCCAGGGGGATCCTATAATTCACCCCTCCACTTT
CASSPGGSYNSPLHF
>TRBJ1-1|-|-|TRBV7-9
TGTGCCAACGCCCGTGGGGAGGGGGCTGAAGCTTTCTTT
CANARGEGAEAFF
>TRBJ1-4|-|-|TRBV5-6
TGTGCCAGCAGCTCCGACAGAGTTAATGAAAAACTGTTTTTT
CASSSDRVNEKLFF
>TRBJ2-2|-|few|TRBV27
TGTGCCAGCAGTTCTCCCGACGGACATTACACCGGGGAGCTGTTTTTT
CASSSPDGHYTGELFF
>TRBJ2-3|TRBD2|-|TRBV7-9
TGTGCCAGCAGGATAGCGGGGACAGATACGCAGTATTTT
CASRIAGTDTQYF
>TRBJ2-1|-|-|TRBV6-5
TGTGCCAGCAGTTACTCCGGGGGAAACTACAATGAGCAGTTCTTC
CASSYSGGNYNEQFF
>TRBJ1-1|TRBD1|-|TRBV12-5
TGTGCTAGTGGTTTGCCGACCCCCGGGACAGGTGAAGCTTTCTTT
CASGLPTPGTGEAFF
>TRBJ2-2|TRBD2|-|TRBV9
TGTGCCAGCAGCGTAGGACTAGCGGGGGCCTCCCTGGCCGGGGAGCTGTTTTTT
CASSVGLAGASLAGELFF
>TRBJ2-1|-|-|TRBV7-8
TGTGCCAGCAGCTTAGTTGGGCTCGCTGAGCAGTTCTTC
CASSLVGLAEQFF
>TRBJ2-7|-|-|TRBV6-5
TGTGCCAGCAGTTACGGGCACAGGGCCTACGAGCAGTACTTC
CASSYGHRAYEQYF
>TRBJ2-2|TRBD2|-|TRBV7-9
TGTGCCAGCAGCCCAGGACTAGCGGGGGGCCTCACCGGGGAGCTGTTTTTT
CASSPGLAGGLTGELFF
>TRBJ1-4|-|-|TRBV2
TGTGCCAGCAGCTACCGGGACTTTAATGAAAAACTGTTTTTT
CASSYRDFNEKLFF
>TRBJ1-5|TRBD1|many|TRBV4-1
TGCGCCAGCAGCCTTAATCAGGGGGGCAATCAGCCCCAGCATTTT
CASSLNQGGNQPQHF
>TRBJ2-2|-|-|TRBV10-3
TGTGCCATCGGTCGCGGGCGAGGGTGGACCGGGGAGCTGTTTTTT
CAIGRGRGWTGELFF
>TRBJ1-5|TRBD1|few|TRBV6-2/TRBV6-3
TGTGCCAGCAGTAACCAGGGGGCAAATCAGCCCCAGCATTTT
CASSNQGANQPQHF
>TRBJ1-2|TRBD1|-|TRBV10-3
TGTGCCATCAGCCGAGCGACTGGACAGGGAGACTATGGCTACACCTTC
CAISRATGQGDYGYTF
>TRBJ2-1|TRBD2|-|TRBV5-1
TGCGCCAGCAGCTTGGGCGTAGCGGGGAGCTCCTACAATGAGCAGTTCTTC
CASSLGVAGSSYNEQFF
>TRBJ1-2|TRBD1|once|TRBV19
TGTGCCAGTAGTAGCGGACAGGGAAAATATGGCTACACCTTC
CASSSGQGKYGYTF
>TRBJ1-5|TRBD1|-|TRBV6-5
TGTGCCAGCAGTTACCGACCGACAGGGATGGGTCAGCCCCAGCATTTT
CASSYRPTGMGQPQHF
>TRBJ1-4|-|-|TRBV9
TGTGCCAGCACCTGGACAGAATCTAATGAAAAACTGTTTTTT
CASTWTESNEKLFF
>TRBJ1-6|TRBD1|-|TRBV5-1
TGCGCCAGCAGTTCCGGACAGGGCCCCTATAATTCACCCCTCCACTTT
CASSSGQGPYNSPLHF
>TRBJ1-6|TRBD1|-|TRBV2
TGTGCCAGCAGTGATCAGGGGGTGCATAATTCACCCCTCCACTTT
CASSDQGVHNSPLHF
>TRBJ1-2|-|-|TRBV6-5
TGTGCCAGCAGTTACCGGATAACAGCTAACTATGGCTACACCTTC
CASSYRITANYGYTF
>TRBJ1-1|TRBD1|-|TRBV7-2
TGTGCCAGCAGCATTGGACAGGGTTACACTGAAGCTTTCTTT
CASSIGQGYTEAFF
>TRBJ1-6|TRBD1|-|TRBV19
TGTGCCAGTAGTATCCAGGGGGAGGACTCACCCCTCCACTTT
CASSIQGEDSPLHF
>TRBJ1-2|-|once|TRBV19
TGTGCCAGTAAGGCAGGGGCGTCTTATGGCTACACCTTC
CASKAGASYGYTF
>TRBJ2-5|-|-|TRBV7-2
TGTGCCAGCAGCTTAGTGATAGCGAGGGGGGGGACCCAGTACTTC
CASSLVIARGGTQYF
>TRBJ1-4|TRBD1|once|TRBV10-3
TGTGCCATCGGAGACAGGGAGTCAACTAATGAAAAACTGTTTTTT
CAIGDRESTNEKLFF
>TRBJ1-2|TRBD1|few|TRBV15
TGTGCCACCAGCAGAGGGGGACAGGGTTACGGCTACACCTTC
CATSRGGQGYGYTF
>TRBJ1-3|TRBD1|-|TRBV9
TGTGCCAGCAGTGTCTTCCGGGACAGAGTCTCTGGAAACACCATATATTTT
CASSVFRDRVSGNTIYF
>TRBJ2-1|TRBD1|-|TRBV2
TGTGCCAGCAGGAGTATGAGGGGGCGCAGCTCCTACAATGAGCAGTTCTTC
CASRSMRGRSSYNEQFF